These T cell receptor beta chains were read from a single sample in a study of T cells in Graves' hyperthyroidism and ophthalmopathy. MiXCR was run by TCRdb on the multiplex PCR reads, yielding one entry per CDR3 protein. The data show 470,000 or so distinct CDR3 sequences, roughly 20% seen once. The sample taken for sequencing was blood. The receptors originated from a man between 18 and 35 years old with Graves' hyperthyroidism. Both conserved end residues are part of each CDR3. D genes are given only for firm matches. A clone size is listed for some rows: how often the clone was seen (once, few, many), or a class if it is expanded.

>.|TRBJ2-7|TRBV25-1|.
CASSESAGGSYEQYF
TGTGCCAGCAGTGAATCGGCAGGAGGCAGCTACGAGCAGTACTTC
>.|TRBJ1-2|TRBV2|.
CASSLDDWSSGYTF
TGTGCCAGCAGTCTAGATGATTGGTCCAGCGGCTACACCTTC
>many|TRBJ1-2|TRBV28|.
CASSLTRAQNVNGYTF
TGTGCCAGCAGTCTCACCCGGGCTCAAAATGTTAATGGCTACACCTTC
>.|TRBJ1-1|TRBV9|.
CASSPPGRGGTEAFF
TGTGCCAGCAGCCCCCCAGGGCGGGGGGGCACTGAAGCTTTCTTT
>many|TRBJ2-6|TRBV7-8|TRBD1
CASSLGGQGSSGANVLTF
TGTGCCAGCAGCTTAGGCGGACAGGGGTCCTCTGGGGCCAACGTCCTGACTTTC
>many|TRBJ1-3|TRBV2|.
CASSEAGAGNTIYF
TGTGCCAGCAGTGAAGCGGGAGCTGGAAACACCATATATTTT
>.|TRBJ2-5|TRBV20-1|.
CSAIPAGNQETQYF
TGCAGTGCCATCCCGGCAGGGAACCAAGAGACCCAGTACTTC
>few|TRBJ1-5|TRBV19|.
CASSIATGAPQHF
TGTGCCAGTAGTATAGCTACCGGAGCCCCCCAGCATTTT
>.|TRBJ2-5|TRBV27|TRBD2
CASKLAVGQETQYF
TGTGCCAGCAAACTAGCGGTCGGACAAGAGACCCAGTACTTC
>many|TRBJ2-2|TRBV6-5|.
CASSPQVRLNTGELFF
TGTGCCAGCAGTCCCCAAGTTCGGCTGAACACCGGGGAGCTGTTTTTT
>many|TRBJ1-5|TRBV6-5|.
CASSSSSGNQPQHF
TGTGCCAGCAGTTCGAGTTCCGGCAATCAGCCCCAGCATTTT
>many|TRBJ1-2|TRBV2|TRBD1
CASSFPTGGYGYTF
TGTGCCAGCAGTTTTCCTACAGGGGGCTATGGCTACACCTTC
>.|TRBJ1-1|TRBV7-8|.
CASSTLTVLNTEAFF
TGTGCCAGCAGCACACTTACAGTTTTGAACACTGAAGCTTTCTTT
>.|TRBJ2-5|TRBV19|.
CASGQFRQETQYF
TGTGCCAGTGGTCAGTTTAGGCAAGAGACCCAGTACTTC
>many|TRBJ2-7|TRBV29-1|.
CSVVEGSYEQYF
TGCAGCGTTGTGGAGGGCTCCTACGAGCAGTACTTC
>many|TRBJ1-1|TRBV29-1|TRBD1
CSVERTGANTEAFF
TGCAGCGTTGAGAGGACAGGGGCGAACACTGAAGCTTTCTTT
>many|TRBJ1-2|TRBV12-3/TRBV12-4|.
CASYKGTLYGYTF
TGTGCCAGCTATAAAGGGACACTCTATGGCTACACCTTC
>once|TRBJ1-2|TRBV6-5|TRBD1
CASSYSSDRLDYGYTF
TGTGCCAGCAGTTACTCTTCGGACAGGCTAGACTATGGCTACACCTTC
>.|TRBJ2-7|TRBV29-1|.
CSARLDSYEQYF
TGCAGCGCGCGACTAGACTCCTACGAGCAGTACTTC
>many|TRBJ2-5|TRBV7-8|TRBD2
CASSPTGTSGIQETQYF
TGTGCCAGCAGCCCCACCGGGACTAGCGGGATACAAGAGACCCAGTACTTC
>many|TRBJ2-5|TRBV6-5|.
CASSYSAPSVETQYF
TGTGCCAGCAGTTACTCGGCCCCCTCGGTGGAGACCCAGTACTTC
>.|TRBJ1-1|TRBV30|.
CAWSGGGRPEAFF
TGTGCCTGGAGTGGTGGGGGCCGCCCTGAAGCTTTCTTT
>many|TRBJ1-1|TRBV11-1|.
CASSLGSGATAFF
TGTGCCAGCAGCTTAGGGTCCGGGGCGACAGCTTTCTTT
>few|TRBJ1-5|TRBV24-1|TRBD1
CATSDGGQGAFQPQHF
TGTGCCACCAGTGATGGTGGACAGGGGGCTTTTCAGCCCCAGCATTTT
>many|TRBJ2-7|TRBV5-1|.
CASSPGLEGISYEQYF
TGCGCCAGCAGCCCTGGTCTAGAGGGTATCTCCTACGAGCAGTACTTC
>many|TRBJ1-1|TRBV28|.
CASSLLGASTEAFF
TGTGCCAGCAGTTTACTAGGGGCCAGCACTGAAGCTTTCTTT
>many|TRBJ2-5|TRBV11-2|.
CASSLEARRVETQYF
TGTGCCAGCAGCTTAGAGGCTCGGCGAGTAGAGACCCAGTACTTC
>many|TRBJ2-7|TRBV18|TRBD1
CASSPPRTGGSEQYF
TGTGCCAGCTCACCACCAAGGACAGGGGGGAGCGAGCAGTACTTC
>.|TRBJ2-7|TRBV28|.
CASSFRGGNYEQYF
TGTGCCAGCAGTTTCAGGGGGGGGAACTACGAGCAGTACTTC